These 9 T cell receptor beta chains were sequenced from one sample in a study of human thymus T cells (dated by TCRdb to about 2020). Thymus tissue was collected as surgical resects that were removed during corrective cardiac surgery. Libraries were prepared through the immunoSEQ multiplex PCR assay. TCRdb obtained this table from immuneACCESS and retained in-frame rearrangements with V and J assigned. These tables miss some clones; where compared with another copy, unresolved V genes account for less than half of the shortfall, and the remainder is unexplained. The sample table lists around 120,000 clones, 90% to 95% of them with a count of one. Of the sample, 0.02% to 0.03% falls within the top ten clones. The specimen was thymus tissue. The receptors come from a boy younger than two with a congenital heart defect but otherwise immunologically healthy.

This sequence joins TRBV7-6 and TRBJ2-7; D is undetermined. V was pared by 4 bases and J by 0 bases, with 10 bases between. Germline V gives CDR1 SGHVS, CDR2 FNYEAQ. The CDR3 extends over 14 amino acids. The CDR3 DNA follows: TGTGCCAGCAGCTCCCGAGTAGCCTCCTACGAGCAGTACTTC. Translated: CASSSRVASYEQYF. Drawing the rest from reference TRBV7-6 and TRBJ2-7, the complete variable domain is GAGVSQSPRYKVTKRGQDVALRCDPISGHVSLYWYRQALGQGPEFLTYFNYEAQQDKSGLPNDRFSAERPEGSISTLTIQRTEQRDSAMYRCASSSRVASYEQYFGPGTRLTVT.

The chain carries TRBV20-1 and TRBJ2-3; perhaps TRBD2 as D (5 bases). V lost 7 bases and J lost 3, with 8 bases in between. The germline CDR1 and CDR2 sequences are DFQATT and SNEGSKA (reference sequence). This CDR3 has 11 amino acids. CDR3 nucleotide sequence: TGCAGTGTCCGGAGGACAGATACGCAGTATTTT. This codes for CSVRRTDTQYF.

There are a few counts of this clone. This CDR3 reads CASSPGLAATQETQYF. The CDR3 DNA reads as TGTGCCAGCAGCCCTGGACTAGCGGCGACCCAAGAGACCCAGTACTTC. The rearrangement links TRBV5-4 to TRBJ2-5, with TRBD2 identical over 10 bases. Germline lookup yields CDR1 SGHNT and CDR2 YYREEE (reference sequence). The CDR3 is 16 amino acids. Trimming cost V 4 bases and J 1 base; bases outside gene matches: 7.

The chain joins TRBV6-5 to TRBJ1-1, with D perhaps TRBD1 (5 bases). V lost 3 bases to trimming and J lost 4 bases, with 12 bases between them. Germline CDR1 is MNHEY and CDR2 is SVGAGI. The CDR3 runs to 14 residues. As DNA, the CDR3 is TGTGCCAGCAGTTATACGGGGGAAATCACTGAAGCTTTCTTT. Translation gives CASSYTGEITEAFF.

The chain is built from TRBV11-3 and TRBJ2-7, with D perhaps being TRBD1 or TRBD2 (5 bases each). Germline CDR1 SGHNT, CDR2 YENEEA. This CDR3 is built from 15 residues. V lost 1 base to trimming and J lost 2 bases, with 12 bases between them. The CDR3 spells CASSLGGTPAYEQYF. CDR3 sequence (DNA): TGTGCCAGCAGCTTAGGGGGGACCCCCGCCTACGAGCAGTACTTC.

The chain joins TRBV27 to TRBJ1-6, with 8 nucleotides matching TRBD1. Germline CDR1 reads MNHEY; CDR2 reads SMNVEV (reference sequence). The CDR3 extends over 16 amino acids. The J segment lost 5 bases and the V segment lost 3 bases, leaving 6 bases of the junction unmatched. The CDR3 DNA sequence: TGTGCCAGCAGTTTTGGCCAGGGGGCTCATAATTCACCCCTCCACTTT. Encoded protein: CASSFGQGAHNSPLHF.

This sequence joins TRBV4-1 and TRBJ1-2; D is possibly TRBD1 (5 bases). This CDR3 region has 18 residues. CDR1 is MGHRA, CDR2 YSYEKL, per germline. V lost 2 bases, J lost 4 bases, and 23 bases lay in between. Here the CDR3 DNA reads TGCGCCAGCAGCCAAATATGGGGCGAGTGGACTACGGGCTATGGCTACACCTTC. Translated: CASSQIWGEWTTGYGYTF.

The chain carries TRBV4-1 and TRBJ1-2; the D gene is possibly TRBD1 (5 bases). The CDR3 totals 15 residues. The germline gives CDR1 MGHRA, CDR2 YSYEKL. Trimming left V 0 bases short and J 7 bases short, with 15 bases between. CDR3 region: CASSQEGPRVAGYTF. The CDR3 nucleotides are TGCGCCAGCAGCCAAGAGGGTCCCAGGGTGGCTGGCTACACCTTC.

This clone was counted a single time. The chain joins TRBV14 to TRBJ2-7, with 9 bases identical to TRBD1. Unmatched junction bases numbered 8, after V lost 3 bases and J lost 5 bases. The CDR3 runs 15 residues. CDR1 and CDR2 (germline): SGHDN, FVKESK. The CDR3 loop is CASSQGTGPEDEQYF. DNA for the CDR3: TGTGCCAGCAGCCAGGGGACAGGGCCAGAGGACGAGCAGTACTTC.